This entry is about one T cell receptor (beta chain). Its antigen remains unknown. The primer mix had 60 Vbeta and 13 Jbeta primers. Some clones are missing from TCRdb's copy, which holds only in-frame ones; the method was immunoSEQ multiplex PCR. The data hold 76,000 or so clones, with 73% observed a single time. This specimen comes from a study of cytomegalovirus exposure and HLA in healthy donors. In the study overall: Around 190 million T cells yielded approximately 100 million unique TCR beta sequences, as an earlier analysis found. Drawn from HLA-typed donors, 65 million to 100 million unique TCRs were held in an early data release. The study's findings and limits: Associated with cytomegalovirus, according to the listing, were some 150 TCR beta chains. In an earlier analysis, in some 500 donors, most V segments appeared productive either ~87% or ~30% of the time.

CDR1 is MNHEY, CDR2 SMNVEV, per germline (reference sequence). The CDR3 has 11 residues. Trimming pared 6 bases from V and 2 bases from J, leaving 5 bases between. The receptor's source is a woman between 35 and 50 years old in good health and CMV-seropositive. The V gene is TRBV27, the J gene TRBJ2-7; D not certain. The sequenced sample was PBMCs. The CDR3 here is CASRSTYEQYF. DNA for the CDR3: TGTGCCAGCAGATCTACCTACGAGCAGTACTTC.